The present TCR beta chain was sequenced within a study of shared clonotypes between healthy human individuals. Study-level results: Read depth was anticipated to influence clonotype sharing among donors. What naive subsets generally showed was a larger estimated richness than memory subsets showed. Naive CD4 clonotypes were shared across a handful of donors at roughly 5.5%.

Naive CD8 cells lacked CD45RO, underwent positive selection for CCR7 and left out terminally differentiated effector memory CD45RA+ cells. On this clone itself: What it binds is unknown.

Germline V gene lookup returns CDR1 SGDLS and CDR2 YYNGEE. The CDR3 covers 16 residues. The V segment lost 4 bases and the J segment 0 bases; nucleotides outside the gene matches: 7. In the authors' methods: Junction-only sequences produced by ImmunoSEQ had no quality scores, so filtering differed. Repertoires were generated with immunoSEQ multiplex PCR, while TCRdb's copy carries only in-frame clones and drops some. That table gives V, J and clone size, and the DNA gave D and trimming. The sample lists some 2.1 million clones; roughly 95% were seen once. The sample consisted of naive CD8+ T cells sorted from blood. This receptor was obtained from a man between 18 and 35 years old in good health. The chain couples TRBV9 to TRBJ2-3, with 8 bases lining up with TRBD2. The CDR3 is CASSPRTSPSTDTQYF. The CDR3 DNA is TGTGCCAGCAGCCCTCGGACTAGCCCTAGCACAGATACGCAGTATTTT. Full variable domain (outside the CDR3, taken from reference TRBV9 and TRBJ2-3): DSGVTQTPKHLITATGQRVTLRCSPRSGDLSVYWYQQSLDQGLQFLIQYYNGEERAKGNILERFSAQQFPDLHSELNLSSLELGDSALYFCASSPRTSPSTDTQYFGPGTRLTVL.